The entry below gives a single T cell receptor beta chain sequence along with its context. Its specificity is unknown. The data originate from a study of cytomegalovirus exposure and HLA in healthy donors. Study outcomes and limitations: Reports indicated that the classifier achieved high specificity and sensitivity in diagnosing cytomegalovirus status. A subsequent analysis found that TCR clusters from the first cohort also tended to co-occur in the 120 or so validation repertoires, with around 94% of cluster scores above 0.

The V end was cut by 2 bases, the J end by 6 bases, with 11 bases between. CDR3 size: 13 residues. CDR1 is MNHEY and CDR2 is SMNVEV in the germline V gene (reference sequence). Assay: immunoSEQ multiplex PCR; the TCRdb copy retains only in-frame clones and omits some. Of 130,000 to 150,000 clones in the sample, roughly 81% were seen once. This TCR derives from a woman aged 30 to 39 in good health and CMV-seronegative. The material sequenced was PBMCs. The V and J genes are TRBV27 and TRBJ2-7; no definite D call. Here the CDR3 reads CASSLGSSGEQYF. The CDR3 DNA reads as TGTGCCAGCAGTTTAGGTAGTTCTGGCGAGCAGTACTTC.